What follows are 15 T cell receptor beta chains derived from one specimen sequenced in a study of long-term antiretroviral therapy in people with HIV. Running of the v3.0 immunoSEQ assay took place at survey level. This table comes from immunoSEQ multiplex PCR, and its TCRdb copy is limited to in-frame clones, with some not included. The sample shows some 22,000 clones, around 79% of them seen only once. The sample consisted of unsorted PBMCs, taken 4.1 years after starting antiretroviral therapy. Every receptor here comes from a woman in her 40s with HIV.

J is TRBJ2-7 and V is TRBV7-9; D may be TRBD1 (6 bases). The V end lost 6 bases, the J end lost 0 bases, and 18 bases lay between the germline ends. In germline, CDR1 is SEHNR, CDR2 FQNEAQ (reference sequence). The CDR3 totals 16 residues. CDR3 in DNA: TGTGCCAGCAGTAGAATCCGACAGGACGACTCCTACGAGCAGTACTTC. This encodes CASSRIRQDDSYEQYF. Variable domain in full (rest from reference TRBV7-9 and TRBJ2-7): DTGVSQNPRHKITKRGQNVTFRCDPISEHNRLYWYRQTLGQGPEFLTYFQNEAQLEKSRLLSDRFSAERPKGSFSTLEIQRTEQGDSAMYLCASSRIRQDDSYEQYFGPGTRLTVT.

The chain uses TRBV4-3 and TRBJ2-5; D gene ambiguous. Near its end, the DNA agrees better with TRBJ2-7, so the J call may be wrong. The CDR3 runs 14 residues. Germline CDR1 and CDR2: LGHNA and YSLEER. CDR3 DNA sequence: TGCGCCAGCAGCCAAGATCTCCTTTGGAGCGAGCAGTACTTC. This translates into CASSQDLLWSEQYF.

This clone has only a few counts. The CDR3 DNA follows: TGTGCCAGCAGCGTTTCCCTGAACACTGAAGCTTTCTTT. This codes for CASSVSLNTEAFF. The rearrangement joins TRBV9 to TRBJ1-1; D is ambiguous. The CDR3 totals 13 residues. Trimming shortened V by 2 bases and J by 0 bases, and 5 bases separated the two germline ends. The germline V gene encodes CDR1 SGDLS and CDR2 YYNGEE. Supplemented by reference TRBV9 and TRBJ1-1, the full variable domain reads DSGVTQTPKHLITATGQRVTLRCSPRSGDLSVYWYQQSLDQGLQFLIQYYNGEERAKGNILERFSAQQFPDLHSELNLSSLELGDSALYFCASSVSLNTEAFFGQGTRLTVV.

V is TRBV7-6 and J is TRBJ2-3; D is ambiguous. In germline, CDR1 is SGHVS, CDR2 FNYEAQ. V lost 1 base, J lost 6 bases, and 5 bases lay in between. The CDR3 runs 12 residues. In DNA, the CDR3 is TGTGCCAGCAGCTTAGTTTCGGATACGCAGTATTTT. It is translated as CASSLVSDTQYF.

V and J are TRBV2 and TRBJ2-7; 11 bases map to TRBD2. The germline V gene encodes CDR1 SNHLY and CDR2 FYNNEI. The CDR3 has 16 residues. J lost 0 bases, V lost 8 bases, and 9 bases had no gene match. CDR3 bases: TGTGCCAGCCACCCCCTAGCGGGAGGCCGCTCCTACGAGCAGTACTTC. It specifies CASHPLAGGRSYEQYF.

This chain connects TRBV5-1 to TRBJ2-5, with D uncertain. Germline V CDR1 and CDR2: SGHRS, YFSETQ. This CDR3 is 15 amino acids long. Trimming stripped 0 bases from V and 2 bases from J, with 11 bases between. Here the CDR3 reads CASSLVPRVQETQYF. The DNA of the CDR3 is TGCGCCAGCAGCTTGGTGCCCCGGGTGCAAGAGACCCAGTACTTC.

This clone was seen only a few times. This chain links TRBV7-9 with TRBJ1-2; D is possibly TRBD1 (5 bases). V was cut by 1 base and J by 0 bases, with 9 bases left in between. The CDR3 has 15 residues. Germline CDR1 SEHNR, CDR2 FQNEAQ (reference sequence). This chain's CDR3 is CASSLVRGANYGYTF. CDR3 coding DNA: TGTGCCAGCAGCTTAGTGAGGGGAGCTAACTATGGCTACACCTTC.

The chain is built from TRBV14 and TRBJ2-5; 8 nucleotides agree with TRBD2. Germline lookup yields CDR1 SGHDN and CDR2 FVKESK. The length of the CDR3 is 17 residues. With 0 bases clipped from V and 0 bases from J, the junction kept 6 bases outside the gene matches. In DNA, the CDR3 is TGTGCCAGCAGCCAAGATCCGCGGGAGGTGTACCAAGAGACCCAGTACTTC. Translated, it gives CASSQDPREVYQETQYF.

CDR3: CASSWTGGFYEQYF. CDR3 DNA sequence: TGTGCCAGCAGCTGGACAGGCGGGTTTTACGAGCAGTACTTC. The rearrangement joins TRBV6-5 to TRBJ2-7; 7 bases match TRBD1. V shed 6 bases and J 4 bases; nucleotides not matched to a gene: 9. This CDR3 has 14 amino acids. CDR1 is MNHEY, CDR2 SVGAGI, per germline.

The chain employs TRBV5-1 and TRBJ2-5, with no clear D. The V end lost 0 bases, the J end lost 5 bases, and 11 bases lay between the germline ends. The germline CDR1 and CDR2 sequences are SGHRS and YFSETQ. The CDR3 runs to 14 residues. The CDR3 reads CASSLEDFQETQYF. As DNA, the CDR3 is TGCGCCAGCAGCTTGGAGGATTTCCAGGAGACCCAGTACTTC.

This clone was detected only a few times. The rearrangement links TRBV29-1 to TRBJ2-3, with 7 positions matching TRBD1. Trimming cost V 5 bases and J 5 bases; bases outside gene matches: 13. Germline V gene sequence: CDR1 SQVTM, CDR2 ANQGSEA. This CDR3 contains 15 residues. The CDR3 protein is CSVSPGQSSGDTQYF. Here the CDR3 DNA reads TGCAGCGTTTCTCCGGGACAGAGCTCTGGAGATACGCAGTATTTT.

In its sample, this clone was seen once. The chain employs TRBV11-2 and TRBJ1-1; a possible D gene is TRBD1 (6 bases). This CDR3 region has 12 residues. Germline V gene data show CDR1 as SGHAT and CDR2 as FQNNGV. V lost 5 bases, J lost 8 bases, and 12 bases lay in between. CDR3 in amino acids: CASSLAGEEAFF. The CDR3 bases are TGTGCCAGCAGCCTAGCAGGGGAGGAAGCTTTCTTT.

The chain employs TRBV9 and TRBJ1-1, with 7 bases aligning to TRBD1. The CDR3 is made up of 15 amino acids. Per the germline V gene, CDR1 is SGDLS and CDR2 is YYNGEE. J was trimmed by 0 bases and V by 3 bases; bases with no gene match: 5. The CDR3 is CASSGQQGMNTEAFF. In nucleotides, the CDR3 is TGTGCCAGCAGCGGCCAACAGGGGATGAACACTGAAGCTTTCTTT.

The chain is built from TRBV6-5 and TRBJ1-1; D is uncertain. The CDR3 extends over 14 amino acids. Trimming took off 5 bases at V and 0 bases at J, with 10 bases between the two ends. Germline lookup yields CDR1 MNHEY and CDR2 SVGAGI. The CDR3 here is CASSPTALNTEAFF. CDR3 DNA sequence: TGTGCCAGCAGTCCTACCGCTTTGAACACTGAAGCTTTCTTT.

V and J are TRBV6-6 and TRBJ2-5; D tentatively reads TRBD1 or TRBD2 (5 bases each). The CDR3 has 13 amino acids. Germline V lookup: CDR1 MNHNY, CDR2 SVGAGI (reference sequence). V lost 8 bases and J lost 1, with 11 bases in between. The CDR3 nucleotides read TGTGCCAGCGGGGGACGGCCCCAAGAGACCCAGTACTTC. This translates into CASGGRPQETQYF.